This entry lists 15 T cell receptor beta chains sequenced from one sample in a study of cytomegalovirus exposure and HLA in healthy donors. PCR used 60 Vbeta primers and 13 Jbeta primers. Profiling relied on immunoSEQ multiplex PCR, and the TCRdb table lists in-frame clones only, not all of them. This sample has about 150,000 clones; around 80% occur once, and the top ten carry about 4.9%. Sequencing was performed on PBMCs. All receptors come from a man aged 25 to 45 in good health.

The chain joins TRBV7-8 to TRBJ2-7, with D possibly TRBD1 on 6 matching bases. The length of the CDR3 is 14 residues. CDR1 SGHVS and CDR2 FQNEAQ come from the germline V gene. With 5 bases removed from V and 9 bases from J, the gap between germline ends came to 20 bases. CDR3 amino acids: CASSRDTEPLRQYF. DNA for the CDR3: TGTGCCAGCAGCCGGGACACCGAACCTTTGAGGCAGTACTTC.

There are a few counts of this clone. The chain recombines TRBV27 with TRBJ2-7; D call uncertain. V gave up 5 bases and J gave up 4 bases, with 12 bases separating them. The V gene's germline CDR1 is MNHEY and CDR2 SMNVEV (reference sequence). The CDR3 covers 13 residues. Written as DNA, the CDR3 is TGTGCCAGCAGTCTCTCCACCCAGTACGAGCAGTACTTC. The encoded protein is CASSLSTQYEQYF.

This chain joins TRBV11-3 and TRBJ2-5; 8 nucleotides agree with TRBD1. The DNA end is more similar to TRBJ2-7, so the J call may be wrong. The CDR3 totals 13 residues. Germline-derived CDR1 and CDR2 are SGHNT and YENEEA. This CDR3 reads CASRRQGRYEQYF. CDR3 nucleotides: TGTGCCAGCAGACGACAGGGGAGATACGAGCAGTACTTC.

The V and J genes are TRBV6-6 and TRBJ2-3; 9 positions agree with TRBD2. This CDR3 has 16 amino acids. The junction had 13 bases not matched to a gene; V was cut back by 9 bases and J by 3 bases. The V gene's germline CDR1 is MNHNY and CDR2 SVGAGI (reference sequence). The CDR3 protein is CASKPGGRARTDTQYF. Here the CDR3 DNA reads TGTGCCAGTAAACCGGGCGGGAGGGCCAGGACAGATACGCAGTATTTT.

The J gene is TRBJ2-1, the V gene TRBV13; D is perhaps TRBD2 (6 bases). Germline CDR1 reads PRHDT; CDR2 reads FYEKMQ (reference sequence). The V end lost 6 bases, the J end lost 10 bases, and 10 bases lay between the germline ends. The length of the CDR3 is 11 residues. CDR3 protein: CASRLAAEQFF. In nucleotides, the CDR3 is TGTGCCAGCAGACTAGCTGCCGAGCAGTTCTTC.

V is TRBV5-1 and J is TRBJ2-7, with D possibly TRBD2 on 7 matching bases. From germline, CDR1 is SGHRS and CDR2 YFSETQ. CDR3 length: 17 residues. Between the trimmed V and J ends, which lost 10 bases and 1 base, there was a span of 27 bases. CDR3: CALEEGGQREISYEQYF. The CDR3 DNA is TGCGCCCTGGAGGAGGGGGGCCAGCGGGAAATATCCTACGAGCAGTACTTC.

J is TRBJ2-7 and V is TRBV5-1; 7 nucleotides align to TRBD1. The CDR3 covers 16 residues. V shed 3 bases, J shed 0 bases, and the junction held 9 bases outside the gene matches. The germline gives CDR1 SGHRS, CDR2 YFSETQ. CDR3 protein: CASSWLGQDLSYEQYF. The CDR3 bases are TGCGCCAGCAGCTGGTTAGGACAGGACCTCTCCTACGAGCAGTACTTC.

This clone has only one observation. The chain employs TRBV6-6 and TRBJ2-4; D is undetermined. The germline CDR1 and CDR2 sequences are MNHNY and SVGAGI (reference sequence). V dropped 5 bases and J dropped 6 bases, with 5 bases sitting between them. This CDR3 has 11 residues. The CDR3 bases are TGTGCCAGCAGTCCAGGAAACATTCAGTACTTC. Translation: CASSPGNIQYF.

The CDR3 is CASSSSGSTDTQYF. Here the CDR3 DNA reads TGTGCCAGCAGTTCAAGCGGGTCCACAGATACGCAGTATTTT. V usage is TRBV28 and J usage is TRBJ2-3; tentatively, D is TRBD2 (6 bases). Germline assignment: CDR1 MDHEN and CDR2 SYDVKM. V was trimmed by 4 bases and J by 2 bases, leaving 10 bases between them. The CDR3 contains 14 residues.

The chain has TRBV11-2 and TRBJ2-3; tentative D call: TRBD1 (5 bases). Trimming cost V 5 bases and J 6 bases, with 18 bases left between them. CDR3 length: 15 residues. The V gene's germline CDR1 is SGHAT and CDR2 FQNNGV. CDR3 nucleotides: TGTGCCAGCAGCACCGTCCGAGGACACGGCGATACGCAGTATTTT. Its protein product is CASSTVRGHGDTQYF.

CDR3 region: CAISETPIRERSYEQYF. In DNA form, the CDR3 reads TGTGCCATCAGTGAAACCCCTATACGGGAGCGCTCCTACGAGCAGTACTTC. The chain carries TRBV10-3 and TRBJ2-7, with D tentatively TRBD2 (6 bases). The CDR3 has 17 amino acids. The V gene lost 3 bases and the J gene lost 0 bases, with 18 bases spanning the gap. From germline, CDR1 is ENHRY and CDR2 SYGVKD.

The V call is TRBV5-5, the J call TRBJ1-2; 10 bases match TRBD1. There are 15 residues in the CDR3. V was clipped by 4 bases and J by 2 bases; unmatched bases: 5. Germline V gene data show CDR1 as SGHKS and CDR2 as YYEKEE (reference sequence). The CDR3 here is CASSKDRGLNYGYTF. The CDR3 nucleotides read TGTGCCAGCAGCAAAGACAGGGGGCTGAACTATGGCTACACCTTC.

The chain carries TRBV6-6 and TRBJ1-1; 8 bases are shared with TRBD1. V lost 5 bases and J lost 5; bases outside the gene matches: 4. CDR1 MNHNY and CDR2 SVGAGI come from the germline V gene (reference sequence). The CDR3 is made up of 13 amino acids. DNA for the CDR3: TGTGCCAGCAGTAGACAGGGGAGTACTGAAGCTTTCTTT. This encodes CASSRQGSTEAFF.

The V gene is TRBV30, the J gene TRBJ2-5, with 7 bases fitting TRBD2. V shed 3 bases and J 5 bases; nucleotides not matched to a gene: 9. Germline V gene sequence: CDR1 GTSNPN, CDR2 SVGIG (reference sequence). The CDR3 spans 14 residues. CDR3 sequence: CAWREGRAYETQYF. CDR3 nucleotides: TGTGCCTGGAGAGAGGGGAGGGCCTATGAGACCCAGTACTTC.

The V gene is TRBV28, the J gene TRBJ2-7; TRBD2 aligns across 7 bases. Germline V gene data show CDR1 as MDHEN and CDR2 as SYDVKM. The CDR3 loop spans 13 amino acids. Unmatched junction bases numbered 5, after V lost 6 bases and J lost 3 bases. The CDR3 bases are TGTGCCAGCAGGGAACGCGGGGGCTACGAGCAGTACTTC. Translating it yields CASRERGGYEQYF.